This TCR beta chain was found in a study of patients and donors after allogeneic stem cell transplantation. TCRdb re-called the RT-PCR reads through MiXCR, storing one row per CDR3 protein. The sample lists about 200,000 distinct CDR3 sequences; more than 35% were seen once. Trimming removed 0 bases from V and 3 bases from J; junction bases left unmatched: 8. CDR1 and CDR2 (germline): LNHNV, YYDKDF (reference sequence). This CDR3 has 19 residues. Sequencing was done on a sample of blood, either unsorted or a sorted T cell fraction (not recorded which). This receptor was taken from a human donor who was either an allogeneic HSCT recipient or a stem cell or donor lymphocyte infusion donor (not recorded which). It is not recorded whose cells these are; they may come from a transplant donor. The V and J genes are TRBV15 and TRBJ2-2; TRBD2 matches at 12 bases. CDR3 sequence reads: CATSRDHPGTSGYTGELFF. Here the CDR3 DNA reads TGTGCCACCAGCAGAGATCACCCCGGGACTAGCGGGTACACCGGGGAGCTGTTTTTT.